This T cell receptor beta chain appears in the sequencing data of a study of control samples from healthy donors and cancer patients. The CDR3 is 17 residues long. Losses at the gene ends were 1 base for V and 10 bases for J; bases not matched to a gene: 9. Germline values: CDR1 LNHDA, CDR2 SQIVND (reference sequence). Produced via immunoSEQ multiplex PCR; TCRdb's table is partial and in-frame only. Seen here are approximately 170,000 clones, about 93% observed once, and the top ten hold 0.55% to 0.7%. The sequenced material came from blood. This receptor was taken from a woman in her thirties in good health. The rearrangement uses TRBV19 and TRBJ2-1; 14 bases match TRBD2. The chain's CDR3 is CASSIGLAGGPMREQFF. The CDR3, as DNA: TGTGCCAGTAGTATAGGACTAGCGGGAGGGCCTATGAGAGAGCAGTTCTTC.